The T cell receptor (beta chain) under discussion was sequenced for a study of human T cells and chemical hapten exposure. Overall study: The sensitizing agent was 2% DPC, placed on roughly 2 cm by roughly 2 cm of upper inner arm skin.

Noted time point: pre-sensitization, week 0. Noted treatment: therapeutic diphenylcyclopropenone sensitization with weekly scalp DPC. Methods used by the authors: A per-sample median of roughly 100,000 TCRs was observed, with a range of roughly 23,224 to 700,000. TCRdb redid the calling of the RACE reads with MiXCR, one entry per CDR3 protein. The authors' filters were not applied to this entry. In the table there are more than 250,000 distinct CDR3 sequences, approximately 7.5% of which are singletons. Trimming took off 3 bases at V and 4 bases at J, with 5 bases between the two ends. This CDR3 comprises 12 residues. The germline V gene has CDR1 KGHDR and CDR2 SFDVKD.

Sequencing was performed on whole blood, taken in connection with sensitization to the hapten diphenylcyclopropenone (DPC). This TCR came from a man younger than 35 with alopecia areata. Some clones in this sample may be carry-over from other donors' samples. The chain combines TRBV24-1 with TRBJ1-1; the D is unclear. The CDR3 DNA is TGTGCCACCAGTGATCCGGGCACTGAAGCTTTCTTT. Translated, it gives CATSDPGTEAFF.